The T cell receptor beta chain described here comes from a study of T cell responses to AZD1222 COVID-19 vaccine. Turning to the study itself: Second-dose schedules of about 4 or about 12 weeks were combined.

Study outcomes and limitations: All repertoire sampling was performed exclusively after the peak T cell response. Baseline serostatus was positive in only a handful of AZD1222 recipients. Clonal diversity may have been underestimated in mostly white British donors.

Germline-derived CDR1 and CDR2 are KGHDR and SFDVKD. The CDR3 is 16 amino acids. V dropped 7 bases and J dropped 2 bases, with 17 bases sitting between them. Of note for this clone: The antigen remains undetermined.

Clones were read by immunoSEQ multiplex PCR, and TCRdb kept only the in-frame ones, dropping some. Here the sample spans over 150,000 clones, about 88% being singletons. The clonotype was recovered from an adult in good health. Sequences were derived from peripheral blood, sampled on day 0 of AZD1222 vaccination. The genes are TRBV24-1 and TRBJ1-5, with D maybe TRBD1 (6 bases). The CDR3, as DNA: TGTGCCACCAGCCGGACAGTCAGTATAGGCAATCAGCCCCAGCATTTT. This codes for CATSRTVSIGNQPQHF.